This T cell receptor (beta chain) was retrieved from a study of blood T cell repertoires in COVID-19. Study at large: From the United States, Italy and Spain came samples of acute and convalescent COVID-19.

CDR3 size: 14 residues. V dropped 2 bases and J dropped 4; count of bases not matched to a gene: 1. Germline lookup yields CDR1 ENHRY and CDR2 SYGVKD. Authors' analysis steps: Counts of nucleated cells, estimated from reference gene primer amplification, were obtained. The repertoire was sequenced with immunoSEQ multiplex PCR; TCRdb's copy has only in-frame clones and lacks some. For V, J and clone size, that table is used; D and trimming come from the DNA. Here the sample spans 150,000 or so clones, around 87% being singletons. Seattle's cohort entered during active infection and was followed longitudinally.

This rearrangement joins TRBV10-3 to TRBJ2-7; 11 bases agree with TRBD1. What was sequenced was peripheral blood. This clonotype was sampled from a woman aged 65 to 85 with COVID-19, enrolled during active disease. CDR3 bases: TGTGCCATCAGTGAGGGGACAGGGGGGTACGAGCAGTACTTC. It codes for CAISEGTGGYEQYF.